This TCR beta chain was observed in a study of technical replicates of blood from four donors. The CDR3 is 15 residues long. V shed 0 bases, J shed 1 base, and the junction held 4 bases outside the gene matches. Germline V gives CDR1 SGHNT, CDR2 YYREEE (reference sequence). The table came from immunoSEQ multiplex PCR; TCRdb's copy has only in-frame clones and leaves some out. The sample has almost 70,000 clones, approximately 88% seen once. This clonotype was sampled from a human donor in good health. Some clones in this sample may be carry-over from other donors' samples. J is TRBJ2-7 and V is TRBV5-4; TRBD2 matches at 7 bases. The sequencing sample was made of PBMCs. Here the CDR3 DNA reads TGTGCCAGCAGCTTGGGCTTCGGGGGGTCCTACGAGCAGTACTTC. Amino acid sequence: CASSLGFGGSYEQYF.